This T cell receptor (beta chain) was obtained from a study of blood T cell repertoires in COVID-19. The CDR3 is 12 amino acids. With 3 bases removed from V and 2 bases from J, the gap between germline ends came to 5 bases. CDR1 is KGHSH, CDR2 LQKENI, per germline. Here immunoSEQ multiplex PCR was the method, and the copy in TCRdb shows in-frame clones only, minus some. The table lists around 300,000 clones, 75% to 90% of them singletons, with roughly 2.9% in the top ten. This clonotype was sampled from a woman between 25 and 40 years old with COVID-19, enrolled during active disease. The gene calls are TRBV18 and TRBJ2-7; D call uncertain. The sequencing input was peripheral blood. The CDR3 nucleotides read TGTGCCAGCTCACCGAACACCTACGAGCAGTACTTC. This gives the protein CASSPNTYEQYF.